These 5 T cell receptor beta chains originate from one sample sequenced in a study of early T cells in non-severe SARS-CoV-2 infection (TCRdb year 2021). The library was made by 5' RACE. The sample was run on a NextSeq 500. TCRdb ran its own pipeline on the public reads, namely fastp trimming at Q25 and MiXCR clone calling, and kept in-frame beta chains. Under each unique CDR3 protein, matching rows form one entry showing the most common genes and DNA. The sample table contains 50,000 to 60,000 distinct CDR3 sequences; only one count was recorded for under 8.5% of them. The top ten clonotypes cover more than 5% of the sample. The sequencing used whole blood, collected at baseline. The receptors stem from an adult who was a healthcare worker with PCR-confirmed SARS-CoV-2 infection or an uninfected control (not recorded which).

The sample holds many counts of this clonotype. This chain connects TRBV20-1 to TRBJ1-2; the D gene is possibly TRBD1 (5 bases). Trimming took off 1 base at V and 2 bases at J, with 11 bases between the two ends. This CDR3 is built from 14 residues. Germline CDR1 and CDR2: DFQATT and SNEGSKA (reference sequence). The CDR3 DNA sequence: TGCAGTGCTAGAGTGTCTGGGGGGAACTATGGCTACACCTTC. It yields the protein CSARVSGGNYGYTF.

The chain joins TRBV11-2 to TRBJ2-7; D is uncertain. In germline, CDR1 is SGHAT, CDR2 FQNNGV. Trimming stripped 0 bases from V and 3 bases from J, with 9 bases between. The CDR3 runs 14 residues. The CDR3, as DNA: TGTGCCAGCAGCTTAGATTGGACCCGCTACGAGCAGTACTTC. This translates into CASSLDWTRYEQYF.

This clonotype was detected many times. The V call is TRBV24-1, the J call TRBJ2-3; D not certain. There are 13 residues in the CDR3. V lost 3 bases, J lost 5 bases, and 8 bases lay in between. Germline V gene lookup returns CDR1 KGHDR and CDR2 SFDVKD. For the CDR3, the DNA is TGTGCCACCAGTGATCCTTCCAGAGATACGCAGTATTTT. Translated: CATSDPSRDTQYF.

This clonotype was seen many times. The rearrangement uses TRBV4-3 and TRBJ2-2; 9 nucleotides agree with TRBD2. This CDR3 is 18 amino acids long. Germline lookup yields CDR1 LGHNA and CDR2 YSLEER. The V and J ends lost 1 base and 0 bases, in that order; junction bases with no gene match: 6. CDR3 nucleotide sequence: TGCGCCAGCAGCCAAGGGGTAGCGGGAGCCGCGAACACCGGGGAGCTGTTTTTT. Its protein is CASSQGVAGAANTGELFF.

This clonotype was recorded a few times. The chain combines TRBV20-1 with TRBJ2-1, with 8 bases matching TRBD1. CDR1 DFQATT and CDR2 SNEGSKA come from the germline V gene (reference sequence). With V trimmed by 6 bases and J by 2 bases, 18 bases remained unmatched. The CDR3 length is 18 residues. As DNA, the CDR3 is TGCAGTGCCCCCCCCGGACAGGGTGGGGTCTGGGCCTACAATGAGCAGTTCTTC. This encodes CSAPPGQGGVWAYNEQFF.